These 10 T cell receptor beta chains were all obtained from the same sample, sequenced in a study of T-cell reconstitution after alpha-beta-depleted transplantation in children (dated by TCRdb to the mid-2010s). Study-level results and caveats: The frequencies of hyperexpanded clones fell over the following months, and after one year, T-cell counts and TCRbeta diversity were mostly attributed to newly produced T cells.

No cognate antigen is known for these TCRs. The treatment or condition label for this specimen denotes: allogeneic hematopoietic cell transplantation with graft depleted of TCRalphabeta T cells and CD19 B cells. The library was prepared using PCR. The sequencing machine was an Illumina HiSeq 2500. To normalize quantification of the TCRbeta repertoire, the TCR libraries were built with molecular barcoding that relied on unique molecular identifiers. TCRdb reran the public reads through fastp at Q25 and MiXCR, keeping productive beta chains. Each entry is one CDR3 protein sequence, shown with its most common DNA and genes. This sample is represented by about 300,000 distinct CDR3 sequences; over 7.5% of them were singletons. The top ten constitute approximately 9.6% of the sample. Sequences were derived from peripheral blood, sampled 360 days after TCRalphabeta/CD19-depleted stem cell transplant. These receptors were collected from a female patient aged 2-15 years who had a stem cell transplant for Fanconi anemia, so the T cells may come from the graft donor.

This sequence joins TRBV27 and TRBJ2-5, with 11 bases aligning to TRBD2. J gave up 4 bases and V 5 bases, and 3 bases lay outside the gene matches. Germline V gene data show CDR1 as MNHEY and CDR2 as SMNVEV (reference sequence). There are 14 residues in the CDR3. CDR3 nucleotide sequence: TGTGCCAGCAGTATCGGACTAGCGGGAGAGACCCAGTACTTC. Amino acid sequence: CASSIGLAGETQYF.

This clonotype has ten or more counts. V usage is TRBV7-9 and J usage is TRBJ2-3; D might be TRBD1 (6 bases). Germline lookup yields CDR1 SEHNR and CDR2 FQNEAQ (reference sequence). Trimming pared 4 bases from V and 2 bases from J, leaving 16 bases between. The CDR3 length is 16 residues. The CDR3: CASSSRIGTSTDTQYF. The CDR3 DNA is TGTGCCAGCAGCTCCCGGATTGGGACATCCACAGATACGCAGTATTTT.

This clonotype was observed a handful of times. The chain links TRBV6-1 to TRBJ2-3; 14 nucleotides align to TRBD2. Germline V gene sequence: CDR1 MNHNS, CDR2 SASEGT. V trimming: 2 bases; J trimming: 0 bases; junction bases outside the gene matches: 4. The CDR3 contains 18 residues. The CDR3 nucleotides read TGTGCCAGCAGTGAAAGGAGACTAGCGGGGGGGAGCACAGATACGCAGTATTTT. This sequence encodes CASSERRLAGGSTDTQYF.

This clonotype was recorded at least ten times. The chain has TRBV12-5 and TRBJ2-1; D gene uncertain. Germline values: CDR1 LGHNT, CDR2 FRNRAP. The CDR3 covers 20 residues. Trimming pared 0 bases from V and 4 bases from J, leaving 25 bases between. This CDR3 is CASGLVPFSETIKGYNEQFF. In DNA form, the CDR3 reads TGTGCTAGTGGTTTGGTGCCCTTTTCCGAGACCATAAAGGGTTACAATGAGCAGTTCTTC. The full variable domain, completed using reference TRBV12-5 and TRBJ2-1, is DARVTQTPRHKVTEMGQEVTMRCQPILGHNTVFWYRQTMMQGLELLAYFRNRAPLDDSGMPKDRFSAEMPDATLATLKIQPSEPRDSAVYFCASGLVPFSETIKGYNEQFFGPGTRLTVL.

In this sample, this clonotype turned up many times. The gene calls are TRBV7-2 and TRBJ1-1; a possible D gene is TRBD1 (6 bases). Trimming removed 6 bases from V and 6 bases from J, with 14 bases in between. This CDR3 spans 13 amino acids. Germline assignment: CDR1 SGHTA and CDR2 FQGNSA. CDR3 region: CASSSGVYAEAFF. The CDR3, as DNA: TGTGCCAGCAGTTCAGGGGTTTACGCTGAAGCTTTCTTT. Based on the CDR3 plus reference TRBV7-2 and TRBJ1-1, the full variable domain is GAGVSQSPSNKVTEKGKDVELRCDPISGHTALYWYRQSLGQGLEFLIYFQGNSAPDKSGLPSDRFSAERTGGSVSTLTIQRTQQEDSAVYLCASSSGVYAEAFFGQGTRLTVV.

This sequence joins TRBV2 and TRBJ1-5, with TRBD1 identical over 8 bases. Looked up from germline, CDR1 is SNHLY and CDR2 is FYNNEI. The CDR3 loop spans 17 amino acids. Germline trimming cut 0 bases from V and 4 bases from J; bases unmatched to any gene: 8. The CDR3 nucleotides are TGTGCCAGCAGTGAAGCGCTTCGACAGGGGTTAAATCAGCCCCAGCATTTT. Translated: CASSEALRQGLNQPQHF.

J is TRBJ2-7 and V is TRBV19; D is unresolved. Trimming cost V 3 bases and J 2 bases, with 8 bases left between them. The CDR3 is 13 residues long. Germline CDR1 and CDR2: LNHDA and SQIVND (reference sequence). The CDR3 region is CASSMFDTYEQYF. The CDR3 coding sequence is TGTGCCAGTAGTATGTTTGACACCTACGAGCAGTACTTC. The complete variable domain, with remaining parts taken from reference TRBV19 and TRBJ2-7, reads DGGITQSPKYLFRKEGQNVTLSCEQNLNHDAMYWYRQDPGQGLRLIYYSQIVNDFQKGDIAEGYSVSREKKESFPLTVTSAQKNPTAFYLCASSMFDTYEQYFGPGTRLTVT.

The CDR3 sequence is CASSGLGWSSNQPQHF. CDR3 nucleotides: TGTGCCAGCAGTGGGCTGGGTTGGAGCAGCAATCAGCCCCAGCATTTT. The chain recombines TRBV2 with TRBJ1-5; no clear D. Germline loops: CDR1 SNHLY, CDR2 FYNNEI. This CDR3 comprises 16 residues. Trimming removed 4 bases from V and 1 base from J, with 14 bases in between.

This clonotype turned up a few times. The chain combines TRBV20-1 with TRBJ2-5, with D hard to call. The CDR3 has 14 amino acids. Looked up from germline, CDR1 is DFQATT and CDR2 is SNEGSKA (reference sequence). The V end was cut by 4 bases, the J end by 2 bases, with 14 bases between. CDR3 amino acids: CSAKPTTSQETQYF. CDR3 in DNA: TGCAGTGCTAAGCCAACGACATCACAAGAGACCCAGTACTTC.

This clonotype was observed a handful of times. The chain links TRBV7-8 to TRBJ1-1; 10 nucleotides line up with TRBD1. Looked up from germline, CDR1 is SGHVS and CDR2 is FQNEAQ. V was pared by 2 bases and J by 1 base, with 22 bases of the junction left unmatched. The CDR3 spans 22 residues. This CDR3 is CASSLPIRRLPGQGIGNTEAFF. In nucleotides, the CDR3 is TGTGCCAGCAGCTTACCCATACGCCGTTTACCGGGACAGGGGATCGGGAACACTGAAGCTTTCTTT.